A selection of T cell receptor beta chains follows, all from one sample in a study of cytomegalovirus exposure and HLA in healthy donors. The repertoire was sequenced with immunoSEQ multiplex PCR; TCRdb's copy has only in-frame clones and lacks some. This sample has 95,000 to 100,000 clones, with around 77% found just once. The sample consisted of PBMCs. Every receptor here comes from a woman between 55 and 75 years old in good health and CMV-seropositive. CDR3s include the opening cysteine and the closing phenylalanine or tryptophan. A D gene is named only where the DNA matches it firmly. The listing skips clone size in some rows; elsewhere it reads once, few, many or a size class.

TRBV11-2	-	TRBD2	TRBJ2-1	TGTGCCACAGGACTAGCGGGAGTGTACAATGAGCAGTTCTTC	CATGLAGVYNEQFF
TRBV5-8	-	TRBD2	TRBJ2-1	TGTGCCAGCAGTACCGGGACTAGGAACAATGAGCAGTTCTTC	CASSTGTRNNEQFF
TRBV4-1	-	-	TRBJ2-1	TGCGCCAGCACCCAGACTAGGAGGGGATACAATGAGCAGTTCTTC	CASTQTRRGYNEQFF
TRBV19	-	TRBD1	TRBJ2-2	TGTGCCAGCCGGACAGGAGAGAACACCGGGGAGCTGTTTTTT	CASRTGENTGELFF
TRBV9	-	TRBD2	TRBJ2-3	TGTGCCAGCAGCCCCCGGGGGAGGGGCACAGATACGCAGTATTTT	CASSPRGRGTDTQYF
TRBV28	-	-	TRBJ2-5	TGTGCCAGCAGTGACAGAGTGACCCAGTACTTC	CASSDRVTQYF
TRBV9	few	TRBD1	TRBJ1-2	TGTGCCAGCAGCGTAGAGGGACAGCCGACTAACTATGGCTACACCTTC	CASSVEGQPTNYGYTF
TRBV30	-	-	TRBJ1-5	TGTGCCTGGAATCAGGGGCGAGATCAGCCCCAGCATTTT	CAWNQGRDQPQHF
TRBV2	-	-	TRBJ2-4	TGTGCCAGCATTCCTAGTCGAGTAGCCAAAAACATTCAGTACTTC	CASIPSRVAKNIQYF
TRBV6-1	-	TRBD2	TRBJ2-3	TGTGCCAGCCTAGCGGGAGGGCCCACAGATACGCAGTATTTT	CASLAGGPTDTQYF
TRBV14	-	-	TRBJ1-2	TGTGCCAGCAGCCCGGCGGGGGGGAACTATGGCTACACCTTC	CASSPAGGNYGYTF
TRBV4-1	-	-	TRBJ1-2	TGCGCCAGCAGCCAAGACTGGAGATCCGGTAACTATGGCTACACCTTC	CASSQDWRSGNYGYTF
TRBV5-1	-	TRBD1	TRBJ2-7	TGCGCCAGCAGCGGATGGACAGGGGAGGGAATATACGAGCAGTACTTC	CASSGWTGEGIYEQYF
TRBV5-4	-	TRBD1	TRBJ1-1	TGTGCCAGCAGCTTGGAGGGGGCAATGAACACTGAAGCTTTCTTT	CASSLEGAMNTEAFF
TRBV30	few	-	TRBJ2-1	TGTGCCTGGGGGGCCTTAGCGGACAATGAGCAGTTCTTC	CAWGALADNEQFF
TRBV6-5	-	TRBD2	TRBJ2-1	TGTGCCAGCAGTTACAAGGGACTAGAGTTAAGTGAGCAGTTCTTC	CASSYKGLELSEQFF
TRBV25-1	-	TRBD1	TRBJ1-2	TGTGCCAGCAGTGAATATTATGGCCAGACAGGGGAGTGGTATGGCTACACCTTC	CASSEYYGQTGEWYGYTF
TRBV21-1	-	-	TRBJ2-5	TGTGCCGGGTTGACAGGACTAGCGGAGGAGACCCAGTACTTC	CAGLTGLAEETQYF
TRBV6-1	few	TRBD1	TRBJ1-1	TGTGCCAGCAGGGAAACAGGGGACACTGAAGCTTTCTTT	CASRETGDTEAFF
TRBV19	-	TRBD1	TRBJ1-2	TGTGCCAGTAGTCCCCAGACAGGGGGATACTATGGCTACACCTTC	CASSPQTGGYYGYTF
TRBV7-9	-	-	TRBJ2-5	TGTTCCAGCAGCTCGTATGGGGGACAATTACAAGAGACCCAGTACTTC	CSSSSYGGQLQETQYF
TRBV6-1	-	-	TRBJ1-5	TGTGCCAGTGGTAGGGGTAGCAATCAGCCCCAGCATTTT	CASGRGSNQPQHF
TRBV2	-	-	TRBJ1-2	TGTGCCAGGGAGGTCGAAAATGGCTACACCTTC	CAREVENGYTF
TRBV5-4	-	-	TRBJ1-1	TGTGCCAGCAGCTTGTATCTGGGCTTGAACACTGAAGCTTTCTTT	CASSLYLGLNTEAFF
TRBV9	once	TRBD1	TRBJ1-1	TGTGCCAGCAGCGTTAGAGGGACAGAGAACACTGAAGCTTTCTTT	CASSVRGTENTEAFF
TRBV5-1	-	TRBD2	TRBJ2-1	TGCGCCAGCAGCAGGGGACTAGCGGGGAGCTCCTACAATGAGCAGTTCTTC	CASSRGLAGSSYNEQFF
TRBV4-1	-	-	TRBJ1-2	TGCGCCAGCAGACAAGGACTAGGAGGCTATGGCTACACCTTC	CASRQGLGGYGYTF
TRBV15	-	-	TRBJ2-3	TGTGCCACCAGCAAGGGGAACCTGCTTGGGTCCGATACGCAGTATTTT	CATSKGNLLGSDTQYF
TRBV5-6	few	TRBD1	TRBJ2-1	TGTGCCAGCAGCGGGGGACAGGGTTTCTACAATGAGCAGTTCTTC	CASSGGQGFYNEQFF
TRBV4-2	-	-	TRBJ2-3	TGTGCCAGCAGCCAAGAGTCGGTAGCGGTTAGCACAGATACGCAGTATTTT	CASSQESVAVSTDTQYF
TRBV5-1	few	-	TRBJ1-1	TGCGCCAGCAGCTTGGGGGCAGGGCGGAACACTGAAGCTTTCTTT	CASSLGAGRNTEAFF
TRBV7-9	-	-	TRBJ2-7	TGTTCCAGCAGCCTGGTCGCCGGGGAGCAGTACTTC	CSSSLVAGEQYF
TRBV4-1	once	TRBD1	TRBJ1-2	TGCGCCAGCAGCTTACAGGGGGGTGGCTACACCTTC	CASSLQGGGYTF
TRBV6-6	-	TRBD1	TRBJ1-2	TGTGCCAGCAGTTACCCTTGGACAGGGATTGACTATGGCTACACCTTC	CASSYPWTGIDYGYTF
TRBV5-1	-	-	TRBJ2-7	TGCGCCAGCAGCATAACGACAGTCTCCTACGAGCAGTACTTC	CASSITTVSYEQYF
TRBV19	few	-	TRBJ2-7	TGTGCCAGTAGTAGTGGAGGGTCCTACGAGCAGTACTTC	CASSSGGSYEQYF